A selection of T cell receptor beta chains follows, all from one sample in a study of T cell responses to AZD1222 COVID-19 vaccine. The repertoire was sequenced with immunoSEQ multiplex PCR; TCRdb's copy has only in-frame clones and lacks some. Counted here are 140,000 or so clones, 88% occurring once; the ten biggest clones make up 3% to 4%. The sample consisted of peripheral blood, taken 28 days after the second AZD1222 dose. All receptors come from an adult who received the AZD1222 COVID-19 vaccine. CDR3s include the opening cysteine and the closing phenylalanine or tryptophan. Each record gives: J gene, V gene, CDR3 protein.

TRBJ1-1 TRBV28 CASSLGGGRNTEAFF
TRBJ2-3 TRBV28 CASSFSGGDRWDTQYF
TRBJ2-3 TRBV28 CASSFWGRGTDTQYF
TRBJ1-3 TRBV29-1 CSAEKGFSGNTIYF
TRBJ2-2 TRBV19 CASSKSGVANTGELFF
TRBJ2-7 TRBV2 CASAPGPAREQYF
TRBJ1-2 TRBV28 CASSTRTYGYTF
TRBJ1-5 TRBV29-1 CSVDEGIGQPQHF
TRBJ1-1 TRBV28 CASSLGTGGSEAFF
TRBJ2-3 TRBV10-3 CAISVERDTQYF
TRBJ2-7 TRBV28 CASSETVAYEQYF
TRBJ1-2 TRBV7-9 CASSIPIGAGYGYTF
TRBJ2-3 TRBV7-2 CASSLMDSGGADTQYF
TRBJ2-5 TRBV5-1 CASSSGQQIETQYF
TRBJ2-3 TRBV3-1/TRBV3-2 CASSQGRAGAFTGTQYF
TRBJ1-2 TRBV28 CASKGGPSYGYTF
TRBJ1-5 TRBV27 CASSATREYSNQPQHF
TRBJ2-7 TRBV24-1 CATSDEGSSYEQYF